This TCR beta chain was captured by sequencing in a study of T cells after yellow fever vaccination. Findings and limits, study-wide: There was a small share of clonotypes that showed up in both the CD4 and CD8 compartments. Reappearance after the booster was observed for most primary-vaccination clones (roughly 96% CD4, about 85% CD8).

This clonotype has a count of ten or more. Its antigen remains unknown. TCRdb reprocessed the 5' RACE reads with MiXCR, giving one entry per CDR3 protein. The data show about 75,000 distinct CDR3 sequences, around 7% seen once. The TCR sequence derives from a man aged 18 to 35 who received the YFV17D yellow fever vaccine. The specimen comprised CD8+ T cells sorted from PBMCs, sampled about 10 days after the first yellow fever vaccination.

This CDR3 is CASSSLGGAGDTQYF. In DNA, the CDR3 is TGTGCCAGCAGCTCTCTCGGGGGGGCCGGAGATACGCAGTATTTT. The J gene is TRBJ2-3, the V gene TRBV11-2, with TRBD2 matching over 8 bases. The CDR3 runs 15 residues. Unmatched junction bases numbered 8, after V lost 4 bases and J lost 5 bases. The germline CDR1 and CDR2 sequences are SGHAT and FQNNGV. The full variable domain, in which reference TRBV11-2 and TRBJ2-3 provide the parts outside the CDR3, is EAGVAQSPRYKIIEKRQSVAFWCNPISGHATLYWYQQILGQGPKLLIQFQNNGVVDDSQLPKDRFSAERLKGVDSTLKIQPAKLEDSAVYLCASSSLGGAGDTQYFGPGTRLTVL.